The 14 T cell receptor beta chains presented below share a single source sample, sequenced in a study of blood T cell repertoires in COVID-19. Assay used: immunoSEQ multiplex PCR; TCRdb lists only in-frame clones, some missing. The sample has 450,000 or so clones, over 85% seen once. Sequencing was performed on peripheral blood. The receptor source for this set is a man in his late teens or twenties with COVID-19, enrolled during active disease.

The genes are TRBV5-4 and TRBJ2-5; a weak D match, TRBD2 (6 bases). The length of the CDR3 is 17 residues. V was shortened by 0 bases and J by 1 base, with 16 bases between the two germline ends. Germline V gene sequence: CDR1 SGHNT, CDR2 YYREEE (reference sequence). The CDR3 nucleotides are TGTGCCAGCAGCTTGGTAGGAGGCGGGGACTTCCAAGAGACCCAGTACTTC. It encodes CASSLVGGGDFQETQYF.

This chain connects TRBV19 to TRBJ1-5, with 7 bases that match TRBD1. The germline gives CDR1 LNHDA, CDR2 SQIVND (reference sequence). Unmatched junction bases numbered 9, after V lost 10 bases and J lost 0 bases. This CDR3 has 15 residues. Written as DNA, the CDR3 is TGTGCCACCCAGGGACAGCTTTATAGCAATCAGCCCCAGCATTTT. This gives the protein CATQGQLYSNQPQHF.

The count of this clone is one. The V gene is TRBV5-1, the J gene TRBJ2-1; tentative D call: TRBD1 (6 bases). V lost 2 bases and J 6 bases, leaving 15 bases between the germline ends. This CDR3 is 15 amino acids long. Looked up from germline, CDR1 is SGHRS and CDR2 is YFSETQ. CDR3 region: CASSFQTGTPNEQFF. The CDR3 nucleotides are TGCGCCAGCAGCTTTCAAACCGGGACACCCAATGAGCAGTTCTTC.

This clone has only one observation. The gene calls are TRBV10-3 and TRBJ1-1; 8 bases match TRBD1. Losses at the gene ends were 8 bases for V and 4 bases for J; bases not matched to a gene: 6. The CDR3 sequence is 13 residues long. Germline V gives CDR1 ENHRY, CDR2 SYGVKD. The DNA of the CDR3 is TGTGCCATCTCTACGGACAGGGCCACTGAAGCTTTCTTT. Its translation is CAISTDRATEAFF.

This clone was seen only a few times. This chain connects TRBV4-1 to TRBJ2-2, with 7 bases identical to TRBD1. Unmatched junction bases numbered 4, after V lost 3 bases and J lost 6 bases. This CDR3 has 14 amino acids. Germline V gene sequence: CDR1 MGHRA, CDR2 YSYEKL. Written as DNA, the CDR3 is TGCGCCAGCAGCCATAAGGGGGCTTCCGGGGAGCTGTTTTTT. Protein product: CASSHKGASGELFF.

This chain connects TRBV5-1 to TRBJ2-7, with 9 bases matching TRBD1. CDR3 length equals 14 residues. Germline trimming cut 4 bases from V and 2 bases from J; bases unmatched to any gene: 4. Looked up from germline, CDR1 is SGHRS and CDR2 is YFSETQ. CDR3 DNA sequence: TGCGCCAGCAGCACGGGACAGGGTACCTACGAGCAGTACTTC. It encodes CASSTGQGTYEQYF.

The CDR3 here is CASSGGDYGYTF. CDR3 in DNA: TGTGCCAGCAGCGGGGGGGACTATGGCTACACCTTC. The chain uses TRBV11-2 and TRBJ1-2; a possible D gene is TRBD1 (5 bases). CDR1 and CDR2 from the germline V gene are SGHAT and FQNNGV. The V end was cut by 5 bases, the J end by 3 bases, with 7 bases between. This CDR3 spans 12 amino acids.

Concerning this clone: The CDR3 does not end in the conserved phenylalanine or tryptophan, so this is likely a read error. The DNA is left out, because the CDR3 cannot be placed on it with certainty; the CDR3 is given as TCRdb lists it. The chain is built from TRBV10-1 and TRBJ2-7; the table assigns TRBD2, which was not confirmed against the DNA. Germline V gene data show CDR1 as WNHNN and CDR2 as SYGVQD (reference sequence). The CDR3 is 11 amino acids long, termini counted. This CDR3 is CASSEELRDLK.

The chain combines TRBV6-1 with TRBJ1-2; TRBD1 matches at 7 bases. CDR3 length: 14 residues. Germline loops: CDR1 MNHNS, CDR2 SASEGT. V lost 3 bases, J lost 0 bases, and 1 base stayed unmatched. In nucleotides, the CDR3 is TGTGCCAGCAGTGATGGACAGGCTAACTATGGCTACACCTTC. Its translation is CASSDGQANYGYTF.

The rearrangement joins TRBV15 to TRBJ1-1; maybe TRBD1 (6 bases). Deletions cut 1 base from V and 6 bases from J, with 12 bases between. CDR1 and CDR2 (germline): LNHNV, YYDKDF (reference sequence). The CDR3 is 14 residues long. The CDR3 sequence is CATSRVKGVAEAFF. Here the CDR3 DNA reads TGTGCCACCAGCAGAGTTAAGGGGGTCGCTGAAGCTTTCTTT.

The table lists this clone with a count of one. One end of the junction is discordant with germline, which a read error may explain. The V and J genes are TRBV7-9 and TRBJ2-5, with 9 bases that match TRBD2. The CDR3 consists of 13 residues. Per the germline V gene, CDR1 is SEHNR and CDR2 is FQNEAQ (reference sequence). CDR3 in amino acids: CASSIAGVGTQYF. The CDR3 nucleotides are TGTGCCAGCAGCATAGCGGGAGTCGGGACCCAGTACTTC.

The CDR3 nucleotides are TGTGCCAGCAGCTTAACTAGCGGGACGACCTACAATGAGCAGTTCTTC. Translation: CASSLTSGTTYNEQFF. V and J are TRBV7-2 and TRBJ2-1; 10 bases align to TRBD2. The trim removed 2 bases at V and 2 bases at J, leaving 3 bases unmatched. CDR3 length: 16 amino acids. Germline CDR1 SGHTA, CDR2 FQGNSA.

The V and J genes are TRBV10-1 and TRBJ2-2; 7 positions match TRBD2. The CDR3 length is 17 residues. Trimming removed 3 bases from V and 2 bases from J; junction bases left unmatched: 9. Germline loops: CDR1 WNHNN, CDR2 SYGVQD (reference sequence). CDR3 bases: TGCGCCAGCAGTGATCCCGGCGGGGGACGAAACACCGGGGAGCTGTTTTTT. This translates into CASSDPGGGRNTGELFF.

The chain recombines TRBV7-8 with TRBJ2-7; a possible D gene is TRBD1 (6 bases). CDR1 is SGHVS and CDR2 is FQNEAQ in the germline V gene. CDR3 size: 16 residues. With 4 bases removed from V and 0 bases from J, the gap between germline ends came to 16 bases. The CDR3 sequence is CASSSLGDRSSYEQYF. Here the CDR3 DNA reads TGTGCCAGCAGCTCCTTAGGCGACAGGAGCTCCTACGAGCAGTACTTC.